This entry describes one T cell receptor (beta chain). Its specificity is unknown. The sample comes from a study of shared clonotypes between healthy human individuals. Study-wide results and caveats: Sharing of clonotypes among donors was expected to vary with sequencing depth. The study found 4.5% to 5% of naive CD4 clonotypes shared across four donors. Larger richness was generally estimated for naive than memory subsets.

Assay: immunoSEQ multiplex PCR; the TCRdb copy retains only in-frame clones and omits some. The sample has 980,000 or so clones, over 60% seen once. Germline V gene data show CDR1 as SGHRS and CDR2 as YFSETQ. The CDR3 sequence is 15 residues long. The ends lost 7 bases at V and 2 bases at J; junction bases unmatched: 9. The origin of this receptor is a man in his late teens or twenties in good health. The chain employs TRBV5-1 and TRBJ2-3; 8 bases agree with TRBD1. The sample was memory CD4+ T cells sorted from blood. As to subset: CD45RA-negative fraction. The CDR3 nucleotides read TGCGCCAGCGCCAGGACAGGGTCGAACACAGATACGCAGTATTTT. This encodes CASARTGSNTDTQYF.